The 12 T cell receptor beta chains in this list originate from one sample, sequenced in a study of tumor-infiltrating lymphocytes in primary liver carcinoma. Germline DNA was also extracted, with blood RNA taken from unsorted whole blood. Production of TCR beta cDNA used approximately 0.45 ug total RNA together with a constant-region primer. Nested multiplex PCR, run for three rounds with slightly modified ARM-PCR, yielded TCR beta libraries. A C-beta reverse primer and TRBV1-TRBV30 forward primers served in each of the first two PCR rounds, at 10 cycles apiece. TCRdb redid the calling of the multiplex PCR reads with MiXCR, one entry per CDR3 protein. The sample comprises about 180,000 distinct CDR3 sequences, about 60% of which are singletons, and approximately 65% rests with the top ten. The sequenced sample consisted of peripheral blood. Source of these receptors: a man aged 40-49 years with primary liver carcinoma and hepatitis B virus infection.

The chain joins TRBV14 to TRBJ2-5; D not resolved. The V gene's germline CDR1 is SGHDN and CDR2 FVKESK. V shed 3 bases and J shed 4 bases, with 3 bases lying between them. This CDR3 has 11 residues. The CDR3 reads CASSHTETQYF. In nucleotides, the CDR3 is TGTGCCAGCAGCCACACAGAGACCCAGTACTTC.

A note on this clonotype: This clone may be a read error of a much larger clone one base away. The V call is TRBV11-2, the J call TRBJ2-7; 10 nucleotides align to TRBD2. Germline CDR1 reads SGHAT; CDR2 reads FQNNGV. The CDR3 has 15 residues. Unmatched junction bases numbered 8, after V lost 5 bases and J lost 4 bases. The CDR3 sequence is CASSQEASGRYEQYF. CDR3 nucleotide sequence: TGTGCCAGCAGCCAAGAGGCTAGCGGGAGATACGAGCAGTACTTC.

Remarks on this clonotype: As the CDR3 is not closed by the conserved phenylalanine or tryptophan, this likely results from a read error. The chain employs TRBV14 and TRBJ2-1; no clear D. CDR3 length equals 18 residues. V was trimmed by 2 bases and J by 4 bases, leaving 21 bases between them. Germline values: CDR1 SGHDN, CDR2 FVKESK. In nucleotides, the CDR3 is TGTGCCAGCAGCCAAAGCCCCCCTAAGCCCCCCTTTTACAATGAGCAGTTCTAC. Its translation is CASSQSPPKPPFYNEQFY.

The gene calls are TRBV4-2 and TRBJ2-6, with 8 bases identical to TRBD1. The length of the CDR3 is 19 residues. Trimming removed 3 bases from V and 0 bases from J; junction bases left unmatched: 10. Germline CDR1 and CDR2: LGHNA and YNFKEQ. The CDR3 nucleotides read TGTGCCAGCAGCCAGACCGGACAGGGTTCATTCTCTGGGGCCAACGTCCTGACTTTC. The encoded protein is CASSQTGQGSFSGANVLTF.

The chain joins TRBV29-1 to TRBJ2-1; 7 bases align to TRBD1. The length of the CDR3 is 15 residues. Germline trimming cut 4 bases from V and 4 bases from J; bases unmatched to any gene: 10. Germline V gives CDR1 SQVTM, CDR2 ANQGSEA. This chain's CDR3 is CSVGKGTATYNEQFF. The CDR3 DNA reads as TGCAGCGTTGGCAAGGGGACAGCTACTTACAATGAGCAGTTCTTC.

V usage is TRBV12-3 or TRBV12-4 and J usage is TRBJ2-7; a weak D match, TRBD2 (5 bases). The CDR3 length is 13 residues. With 6 bases removed from V and 5 bases from J, the gap between germline ends came to 14 bases. The CDR3 DNA is TGTGCCAGCAGCCGGAGAGGGAGTGACGAGCAGTACTTC. Amino acids: CASSRRGSDEQYF.

This clonotype has more than one count but fewer than ten. The rearrangement joins TRBV10-2 to TRBJ2-5; 7 bases are shared with TRBD1. CDR3 length equals 11 residues. Per germline, CDR1 WSHSY and CDR2 SAAADI. The V and J ends lost 10 bases and 5 bases, in that order; junction bases with no gene match: 4. The CDR3 protein is CATKQGETQYF. CDR3 DNA: TGCGCCACCAAACAGGGGGAGACCCAGTACTTC.

Points on this clonotype: At one end the junction does not follow the germline gene, possibly because of a read error. The gene calls are TRBV11-2 and TRBJ2-5; D not resolved. Looked up from germline, CDR1 is SGHAT and CDR2 is FQNNGV. The CDR3 is 13 residues long. CDR3 residues: CASTPSIQETQYF. The DNA for the CDR3 is TGTGCCAGCACCCCATCGATCCAAGAGACACAGTACTTC.

The chain couples TRBV6-1 to TRBJ2-1; no clear D gene. The CDR3 length is 11 residues. Germline V lookup: CDR1 MNHNS, CDR2 SASEGT. V was cut by 1 base and J by 8 bases, with 3 bases left in between. CDR3 region: CASSEGYEQFF. CDR3 nucleotide sequence: TGTGCCAGCAGTGAAGGTTATGAGCAGTTCTTC.

The chain is built from TRBV6-5 and TRBJ2-3, with D perhaps assigned TRBD1 or TRBD2 (5 bases each). The ends were cut back, 5 bases at V and 8 bases at J, with 17 bases in the middle. The CDR3 spans 14 residues. CDR1 and CDR2 from the germline V gene are MNHEY and SVGAGI. The CDR3 loop reads CASSETGTTTTQYF. CDR3 DNA sequence: TGTGCCAGCAGTGAGACCGGGACCACGACTACGCAGTATTTT.

In the case of this clonotype: A read error is possible here, since a much larger clone lies one base away. The genes are TRBV11-2 and TRBJ2-7; D call uncertain. The CDR3 covers 12 residues. Germline V gene sequence: CDR1 SGHAT, CDR2 FQNNGV. This CDR3 is CTSSLELYEQYF. The CDR3 nucleotides are TGTACCAGCAGCTTAGAACTATACGAGCAGTACTTC. Variable domain in full (rest from reference TRBV11-2 and TRBJ2-7): EAGVAQSPRYKIIEKRQSVAFWCNPISGHATLYWYQQILGQGPKLLIQFQNNGVVDDSQLPKDRFSAERLKGVDSTLKIQPAKLEDSAVYLCTSSLELYEQYFGPGTRLTVT.

This clonotype was counted between two and nine times. One end of the junction varies from germline; a read error may be responsible. This CDR3 is CASRTGITDTQYF. CDR3 sequence (DNA): TGTGCTAGCAGAACAGGTATCACAGATACGCAGTATTTT. The V and J genes are TRBV11-1 and TRBJ2-3; weak D call: TRBD1 (5 bases). The CDR3 consists of 13 residues. The germline gives CDR1 SGHAT, CDR2 FQDESV (reference sequence).